A single sample gave rise to the 14 T cell receptor beta chains below, sequenced in a study of STAT5B mutations in CD4+ large granular lymphocyte leukemia. Sequencing used immunoSEQ multiplex PCR; TCRdb keeps in-frame clones, though not all of them. The repertoire holds some 34,000 clones, with 81% as singletons. The sequencing sample was made of CD4+ T cells from blood buffy coats. The receptors here all came from a human donor in good health.

CDR3 coding DNA: TGTGCCAGCAGTTTAACCCCCACAGATACGCAGTATTTT. It yields the protein CASSLTPTDTQYF. The V and J genes are TRBV27 and TRBJ2-3, with D hard to call. The CDR3 consists of 13 residues. The V end lost 2 bases, the J end lost 2 bases, and 5 bases lay between the germline ends. Germline CDR1 is MNHEY and CDR2 is SMNVEV (reference sequence).

The genes are TRBV6-5 and TRBJ1-1; 9 bases agree with TRBD1. From germline, CDR1 is MNHEY and CDR2 SVGAGI. The trim removed 6 bases at V and 1 base at J, leaving 6 bases unmatched. There are 15 residues in the CDR3. The CDR3 reads CASRPPTGGNTEAFF. CDR3 in DNA: TGTGCCAGCAGACCGCCGACAGGGGGGAACACTGAAGCTTTCTTT.

The chain recombines TRBV7-9 with TRBJ2-3; a possible D gene is TRBD2 (5 bases). This CDR3 has 17 residues. Per germline, CDR1 SEHNR and CDR2 FQNEAQ (reference sequence). Trimming left V 1 base short and J 0 bases short, with 14 bases between. DNA of the CDR3: TGTGCCAGCAGCTTAGGCGTGGGAGTCCGTAGCACAGATACGCAGTATTTT. Residues: CASSLGVGVRSTDTQYF.

The chain joins TRBV18 to TRBJ2-3; the D gene is possibly TRBD2 (5 bases). V dropped 3 bases and J dropped 2 bases, with 6 bases sitting between them. This CDR3 has 13 amino acids. CDR1 is KGHSH and CDR2 is LQKENI in the germline V gene. CDR3 DNA: TGTGCCAGCTCACCCGGGATCACAGATACGCAGTATTTT. Encoded protein: CASSPGITDTQYF.

V gene TRBV5-1 combines with J gene TRBJ2-1, with D uncertain. The CDR3 spans 20 residues. Trimming took 1 base from V and 0 from J, leaving 23 bases between them. Germline CDR1 is SGHRS and CDR2 is YFSETQ. In nucleotides, the CDR3 is TGCGCCAGCAGCTTGCCCCGCTGGGCTCAAGGGCGGTCCTCCTACAATGAGCAGTTCTTC. As protein: CASSLPRWAQGRSSYNEQFF.

This rearrangement joins TRBV19 to TRBJ2-1; TRBD2 might be the D (6 bases). V gave up 8 bases and J gave up 4 bases, with 6 bases separating them. Germline V CDR1 and CDR2: LNHDA, SQIVND (reference sequence). The CDR3 sequence is 11 residues long. CDR3 loop: CASGTYNEQFF. The CDR3 DNA reads TGTGCCAGTGGGACTTACAATGAGCAGTTCTTC.

The J gene is TRBJ2-5, the V gene TRBV28; 8 bases are a match to TRBD1. V shed 6 bases and J 2 bases; nucleotides not matched to a gene: 5. The CDR3 length is 14 residues. The germline gives CDR1 MDHEN, CDR2 SYDVKM. The CDR3 DNA sequence: TGTGCCAGCAGCGCTAACAGGGGGCAAGAGACCCAGTACTTC. Protein sequence: CASSANRGQETQYF. Based on the CDR3 plus reference TRBV28 and TRBJ2-5, the full variable domain is DVKVTQSSRYLVKRTGEKVFLECVQDMDHENMFWYRQDPGLGLRLIYFSYDVKMKEKGDIPEGYSVSREKKERFSLILESASTNQTSMYLCASSANRGQETQYFGPGTRLLVL.

This clone was recorded once. The V call is TRBV5-4, the J call TRBJ1-3; D is unclear. V was shortened by 4 bases and J by 0 bases, with 14 bases between the two germline ends. This CDR3 is built from 16 residues. The germline CDR1 and CDR2 sequences are SGHNT and YYREEE (reference sequence). CDR3 protein: CASSPGGGLSGNTIYF. The CDR3, as DNA: TGTGCCAGCAGCCCCGGCGGAGGCCTCTCTGGAAACACCATATATTTT.

This chain connects TRBV7-9 to TRBJ2-7, with D tentatively TRBD2 (5 bases). Trimming stripped 5 bases from V and 6 bases from J, with 20 bases between. CDR3 length: 15 amino acids. Germline lookup yields CDR1 SEHNR and CDR2 FQNEAQ (reference sequence). The chain's CDR3 is CASSPGPTRRGEQYF. The CDR3 DNA reads TGTGCCAGCAGCCCCGGACCTACTAGAAGAGGCGAGCAGTACTTC.

The chain combines TRBV11-2 with TRBJ2-7, with a weak D call TRBD1 (6 bases). CDR3 length equals 15 residues. Germline assignment: CDR1 SGHAT and CDR2 FQNNGV. V shed 5 bases and J shed 3 bases, with 17 bases lying between them. The DNA for the CDR3 is TGTGCCAGCAGCGTAACACAGGGTTTCAGCTACGAGCAGTACTTC. This codes for CASSVTQGFSYEQYF. The entire variable domain, with the rest obtained from reference TRBV11-2 and TRBJ2-7, is as follows: EAGVAQSPRYKIIEKRQSVAFWCNPISGHATLYWYQQILGQGPKLLIQFQNNGVVDDSQLPKDRFSAERLKGVDSTLKIQPAKLEDSAVYLCASSVTQGFSYEQYFGPGTRLTVT.

This chain connects TRBV6-6 to TRBJ2-1, with 10 bases identical to TRBD2. The CDR3 runs to 16 residues. The germline CDR1 and CDR2 sequences are MNHNY and SVGAGI (reference sequence). V lost 7 bases and J lost 9; bases outside the gene matches: 15. CDR3 sequence reads: CASTVPELAGVGEQFF. As DNA, the CDR3 is TGTGCCAGCACGGTACCGGAGCTAGCGGGAGTGGGTGAGCAGTTCTTC.

The V and J genes are TRBV30 and TRBJ1-3; D call uncertain. Germline values: CDR1 GTSNPN, CDR2 SVGIG (reference sequence). Trimming took off 0 bases at V and 8 bases at J, with 20 bases between the two ends. The CDR3 covers 16 residues. This chain's CDR3 is CAWSVRAAGAGDTIYF. CDR3 coding DNA: TGTGCCTGGAGTGTAAGGGCGGCAGGAGCGGGAGACACCATATATTTT. Full variable domain (missing parts from reference TRBV30 and TRBJ1-3): SQTIHQWPATLVQPVGSPLSLECTVEGTSNPNLYWYRQAAGRGLQLLFYSVGIGQISSEVPQNLSASRPQDRQFILSSKKLLLSDSGFYLCAWSVRAAGAGDTIYFGEGSWLTVV.

This rearrangement joins TRBV28 to TRBJ2-7; D uncertain. Trimming took 1 base from V and 4 from J, leaving 14 bases between them. Germline V lookup: CDR1 MDHEN, CDR2 SYDVKM. The CDR3 runs to 15 residues. The CDR3, as DNA: TGTGCCAGCAGTTTATCAGGAGCTTTCCTATACGAGCAGTACTTC. This encodes CASSLSGAFLYEQYF.

The rearrangement joins TRBV7-2 to TRBJ1-1; D perhaps matches TRBD1 (5 bases). Trimming shortened V by 6 bases and J by 1 base, and 9 bases separated the two germline ends. The CDR3 is 13 residues long. In germline, CDR1 is SGHTA, CDR2 FQGNSA. The CDR3 nucleotides are TGTGCCAGCAGTCGGCAGGGGAACACTGAAGCTTTCTTT. As protein: CASSRQGNTEAFF.